This passage covers 26 T cell receptor beta chains from one sample sequenced in a study of cytotoxic CD8 clonotypes in ibrutinib-treated CLL. Repertoires were generated with immunoSEQ multiplex PCR, while TCRdb's copy carries only in-frame clones and drops some. The table includes 140,000 to 150,000 clones, approximately 80% detected once. The sequencing used PBMCs, collected after 24 months of ibrutinib treatment. All receptors derive from a human donor with chronic lymphocytic leukemia.

This clone occurred once. The chain joins TRBV18 to TRBJ2-7; D remains ambiguous. V was cut by 6 bases and J by 2 bases, with 14 bases left in between. The V gene's germline CDR1 is KGHSH and CDR2 LQKENI. The CDR3 extends over 14 amino acids. The CDR3 sequence: CASSPTPWAYEQYF. Written as DNA, the CDR3 is TGTGCCAGCTCCCCGACCCCGTGGGCCTACGAGCAGTACTTC.

The J gene is TRBJ2-3, the V gene TRBV27, with D unresolved. V lost 5 bases and J 0 bases, leaving 6 bases between the germline ends. Germline V gene lookup returns CDR1 MNHEY and CDR2 SMNVEV (reference sequence). The CDR3 length is 13 residues. The CDR3 loop is CASSPISTDTQYF. The CDR3 DNA is TGTGCCAGCAGTCCCATTAGCACAGATACGCAGTATTTT.

A remark on this clone: Other DNA sequences of this sample code for an identical CDR3. This rearrangement joins TRBV7-2 to TRBJ2-7, with D unclear. CDR1 SGHTA and CDR2 FQGNSA come from the germline V gene. CDR3 size: 11 residues. Trimming pared 5 bases from V and 0 bases from J, leaving 2 bases between. The CDR3: CASSPSYEQYF. The DNA for the CDR3 is TGTGCCAGCAGCCCCTCCTACGAGCAGTACTTC. Complete variable domain (other parts from reference TRBV7-2 and TRBJ2-7): GAGVSQSPSNKVTEKGKDVELRCDPISGHTALYWYRQSLGQGLEFLIYFQGNSAPDKSGLPSDRFSAERTGGSVSTLTIQRTQQEDSAVYLCASSPSYEQYFGPGTRLTVT.

The chain links TRBV9 to TRBJ2-7, with D tentatively TRBD1 (6 bases). V was clipped by 3 bases and J by 0 bases, with 16 bases between them. Germline CDR1 SGDLS, CDR2 YYNGEE. The CDR3 consists of 16 residues. The CDR3 is CASSGLTGQSSYEQYF. The DNA for the CDR3 is TGTGCCAGCAGCGGCCTTACAGGGCAAAGCTCCTACGAGCAGTACTTC. The variable domain in full, completed from reference TRBV9 and TRBJ2-7, reads DSGVTQTPKHLITATGQRVTLRCSPRSGDLSVYWYQQSLDQGLQFLIQYYNGEERAKGNILERFSAQQFPDLHSELNLSSLELGDSALYFCASSGLTGQSSYEQYFGPGTRLTVT.

DNA for the CDR3: TGTGCCAGCAGTTATACGGATTACAATGAGCAGTTCTTC. This gives the protein CASSYTDYNEQFF. This sequence joins TRBV6-5 and TRBJ2-1; D is ambiguous. Trimming shortened V by 3 bases and J by 4 bases, and 7 bases separated the two germline ends. CDR1 MNHEY and CDR2 SVGAGI come from the germline V gene. The CDR3 runs to 13 residues.

The chain joins TRBV7-9 to TRBJ2-3; D possibly matches TRBD1 or TRBD2 (6 bases each). The CDR3 runs to 14 residues. CDR1 is SEHNR, CDR2 FQNEAQ, per germline (reference sequence). V gave up 5 bases and J gave up 4 bases, with 13 bases separating them. DNA for the CDR3: TGTGCCAGCAGCCCGGGGGCCTTATCAGATACGCAGTATTTT. Protein sequence: CASSPGALSDTQYF. Filled out from reference TRBV7-9 and TRBJ2-3, the complete variable domain reads DTGVSQNPRHKITKRGQNVTFRCDPISEHNRLYWYRQTLGQGPEFLTYFQNEAQLEKSRLLSDRFSAERPKGSFSTLEIQRTEQGDSAMYLCASSPGALSDTQYFGPGTRLTVL.

This clone has a handful of counts. The V and J genes are TRBV14 and TRBJ1-6; D not resolved. Germline V CDR1 and CDR2: SGHDN, FVKESK. CDR3 length: 15 residues. V was clipped by 1 base and J by 9 bases, with 13 bases between them. The CDR3 DNA is TGTGCCAGCAGCCAAGGCTCGGTATCCGGTTCACCCCTCCACTTT. Its protein is CASSQGSVSGSPLHF.

The gene calls are TRBV6-5 and TRBJ2-2; D is unclear. This CDR3 has 13 residues. V was clipped by 6 bases and J by 6 bases, with 11 bases between them. Germline V gene sequence: CDR1 MNHEY, CDR2 SVGAGI. CDR3 amino acids: CASSRTGAGELFF. In nucleotides, the CDR3 is TGTGCCAGCAGCCGGACCGGCGCCGGGGAGCTGTTTTTT.

The V and J genes are TRBV7-9 and TRBJ1-6, with D possibly matching TRBD1 (5 bases). In germline, CDR1 is SEHNR, CDR2 FQNEAQ (reference sequence). The CDR3 has 14 residues. Trimming removed 5 bases at V and 6 bases at J, with 11 bases between. CDR3 sequence reads: CASSAGGGNSPLHF. CDR3 nucleotide sequence: TGTGCCAGCAGCGCCGGGGGGGGTAATTCACCCCTCCACTTT.

This clone was observed a few times. V usage is TRBV6-5 and J usage is TRBJ2-7, with 7 bases that match TRBD1. There are 13 residues in the CDR3. CDR1 is MNHEY, CDR2 SVGAGI, per germline. V gave up 5 bases and J gave up 2 bases; unmatched junction bases: 3. The CDR3 nucleotides are TGTGCCAGCAGTAGGGACAGAACCTACGAGCAGTACTTC. Amino acids: CASSRDRTYEQYF.

J is TRBJ1-1 and V is TRBV7-2, with D perhaps matching TRBD1 (5 bases). The CDR3 covers 15 residues. Germline V gives CDR1 SGHTA, CDR2 FQGNSA. Trimming took off 1 base at V and 0 bases at J, with 9 bases between the two ends. CDR3 sequence: CASSLGGSMNTEAFF. CDR3 sequence (DNA): TGTGCCAGCAGCTTAGGGGGGTCCATGAACACTGAAGCTTTCTTT.

The chain uses TRBV20-1 and TRBJ2-3, with a weak D call TRBD2 (5 bases). Germline V gene lookup returns CDR1 DFQATT and CDR2 SNEGSKA (reference sequence). This CDR3 has 11 amino acids. Trimming removed 6 bases at V and 8 bases at J, with 12 bases between. CDR3 in amino acids: CSATTGPTQYF. The CDR3 nucleotides are TGCAGTGCGACTACTGGCCCTACGCAGTATTTT.

The chain employs TRBV5-1 and TRBJ2-1; 12 bases fit TRBD2. The CDR3 is 18 amino acids. Trimming took 0 bases from V and 0 from J; bases not matched to a gene: 4. Germline CDR1 and CDR2: SGHRS and YFSETQ. CDR3 nucleotide sequence: TGCGCCAGCAGCTTGGTGTGGACTAGCGGGATCTCCTACAATGAGCAGTTCTTC. Its protein is CASSLVWTSGISYNEQFF.

This rearrangement joins TRBV15 to TRBJ2-1; possible D gene TRBD1, 5 bases. The ends were cut back, 0 bases at V and 10 bases at J, with 16 bases in the middle. The CDR3 is 15 residues long. Germline lookup yields CDR1 LNHNV and CDR2 YYDKDF (reference sequence). CDR3 amino acids: CATSRDPAPHREQFF. Here the CDR3 DNA reads TGTGCCACCAGCAGAGATCCGGCCCCCCACAGGGAGCAGTTCTTC.

Worth noting for this clone: This same CDR3 is encoded by further DNA sequences in the sample. The genes are TRBV30 and TRBJ2-7; a weak D match, TRBD2 (6 bases). CDR1 is GTSNPN and CDR2 is SVGIG in the germline V gene (reference sequence). The CDR3 consists of 11 residues. The germline V and J ends were trimmed by 2 bases and 6 bases, with 8 bases remaining between them. CDR3 sequence reads: CAWSLGGEQYF. CDR3 in DNA: TGTGCCTGGAGTCTGGGGGGCGAGCAGTACTTC.

V is TRBV28 and J is TRBJ1-6; the match to TRBD1 covers 7 bases. This CDR3 contains 15 residues. Trimming took 5 bases from V and 7 from J; bases not matched to a gene: 8. CDR1 and CDR2 from the germline V gene are MDHEN and SYDVKM. The chain's CDR3 is CASSTGASLNSPLHF. CDR3 nucleotide sequence: TGTGCCAGCAGTACAGGGGCCAGTCTAAATTCACCCCTCCACTTT.

The chain couples TRBV4-3 to TRBJ1-2; tentative D call: TRBD1 (5 bases). V gave up 1 base and J gave up 6 bases, with 9 bases separating them. This CDR3 has 13 amino acids. Germline assignment: CDR1 LGHNA and CDR2 YSLEER. The CDR3 protein is CASSQAWGHGYTF. In DNA form, the CDR3 reads TGCGCCAGCAGCCAAGCTTGGGGCCATGGCTACACCTTC.

The chain carries TRBV10-3 and TRBJ1-5; tentatively, D is TRBD1 (6 bases). V gave up 6 bases and J gave up 1 base, with 10 bases separating them. Germline lookup yields CDR1 ENHRY and CDR2 SYGVKD. The CDR3 contains 14 residues. The CDR3 DNA follows: TGTGCCATCAGCCCGCAGGGGAGCAATCAGCCCCAGCATTTT. It codes for CAISPQGSNQPQHF.

The rearrangement uses TRBV7-2 and TRBJ2-2; D is unresolved. The CDR3 contains 13 residues. V was pared by 6 bases and J by 1 base, with 6 bases between. Per the germline V gene, CDR1 is SGHTA and CDR2 is FQGNSA. The CDR3 reads CASSRLNTGELFF. Here the CDR3 DNA reads TGTGCCAGCAGTCGACTGAACACCGGGGAGCTGTTTTTT.

V is TRBV7-2 and J is TRBJ1-2, with D possibly TRBD1 on 6 matching bases. Trimming pared 2 bases from V and 4 bases from J, leaving 17 bases between. The CDR3 consists of 16 residues. Germline V gives CDR1 SGHTA, CDR2 FQGNSA. In DNA, the CDR3 is TGTGCCAGCAGCTTAAGGATGGGGGGGACAATCTATGGCTACACCTTC. Protein product: CASSLRMGGTIYGYTF. Combining the CDR3 with reference TRBV7-2 and TRBJ1-2 gives the whole variable domain GAGVSQSPSNKVTEKGKDVELRCDPISGHTALYWYRQSLGQGLEFLIYFQGNSAPDKSGLPSDRFSAERTGGSVSTLTIQRTQQEDSAVYLCASSLRMGGTIYGYTFGSGTRLTVV.

The chain has TRBV4-2 and TRBJ2-5; the match to TRBD2 covers 9 bases. The germline CDR1 and CDR2 sequences are LGHNA and YNFKEQ. J gave up 5 bases and V 1 base, and 8 bases lay outside the gene matches. The length of the CDR3 is 16 residues. CDR3 nucleotides: TGTGCCAGCAGCCAAGGCCCAGGCGGGGGGGCGGAGACCCAGTACTTC. It encodes CASSQGPGGGAETQYF.

The chain uses TRBV5-1 and TRBJ2-5; D remains unclear. The V gene's germline CDR1 is SGHRS and CDR2 YFSETQ. The CDR3 is made up of 13 amino acids. Trimming took 0 bases from V and 1 from J, leaving 4 bases between them. The CDR3 reads CASSLGTQETQYF. DNA of the CDR3: TGCGCCAGCAGCTTGGGGACCCAAGAGACCCAGTACTTC.

The chain recombines TRBV11-3 with TRBJ1-5, with a possible D match to TRBD1 (5 bases). The V and J ends lost 5 bases and 3 bases respectively, with 11 bases between them. Germline lookup yields CDR1 SGHNT and CDR2 YENEEA. CDR3 length equals 14 residues. The CDR3 spells CASSIDRPNQPQHF. DNA for the CDR3: TGTGCCAGCAGCATTGACAGACCCAATCAGCCCCAGCATTTT.

The chain combines TRBV5-6 with TRBJ1-1; 7 bases fit TRBD1. J gave up 4 bases and V 4 bases, and 7 bases lay outside the gene matches. Germline CDR1 is SGHDT and CDR2 is YYEEEE. The CDR3 covers 14 residues. CDR3 sequence (DNA): TGTGCCAGCAGCCCCCGGGACAGCCCCACTGAAGCTTTCTTT. Translation: CASSPRDSPTEAFF.

This clone has more than one count but fewer than ten. The chain joins TRBV9 to TRBJ2-3, with TRBD2 identical over 7 bases. CDR1 SGDLS and CDR2 YYNGEE come from the germline V gene. The length of the CDR3 is 15 residues. V gave up 4 bases and J gave up 6 bases; unmatched junction bases: 11. CDR3 sequence: CASSRGQRGEDTQYF. CDR3 DNA: TGTGCCAGCAGCCGTGGACAACGGGGGGAGGATACGCAGTATTTT. Full variable domain (outside the CDR3, taken from reference TRBV9 and TRBJ2-3): DSGVTQTPKHLITATGQRVTLRCSPRSGDLSVYWYQQSLDQGLQFLIQYYNGEERAKGNILERFSAQQFPDLHSELNLSSLELGDSALYFCASSRGQRGEDTQYFGPGTRLTVL.

The chain uses TRBV9 and TRBJ1-3; possible D gene TRBD1, 5 bases. The CDR3 is made up of 10 amino acids. Germline loops: CDR1 SGDLS, CDR2 YYNGEE. Between the trimmed V and J ends, which lost 10 bases and 5 bases, there was a span of 7 bases. The CDR3 DNA is TGTGCCGGGACCCGAAACACCATATATTTT. This encodes CAGTRNTIYF.